These 3 T cell receptor beta chains were all obtained from the same sample, sequenced in a study of shared clonotypes between healthy human individuals. Profiling relied on immunoSEQ multiplex PCR, and the TCRdb table lists in-frame clones only, not all of them. The sample has under 850,000 clones; roughly 92% are singletons. Positive CCR7 selection of CD45RO-negative cells yielded the naive CD8 cells, and terminally differentiated effector memory CD45RA+ cells were excluded. Sequences were obtained from naive CD8+ T cells sorted from blood. Receptor source: a man aged 25-40 years in good health.

V gene TRBV7-9 combines with J gene TRBJ2-7; the D gene could be TRBD1 or TRBD2 (5 bases each). The CDR3 has 15 residues. The V gene lost 6 bases and the J gene lost 0 bases, with 15 bases spanning the gap. CDR1 SEHNR and CDR2 FQNEAQ come from the germline V gene (reference sequence). The CDR3 DNA is TGTGCCAGCAGTTTCCTCCGGGACGGCTCCTACGAGCAGTACTTC. Amino acid sequence: CASSFLRDGSYEQYF.

The chain uses TRBV6-5 and TRBJ1-5; TRBD1 is a possible D gene (6 bases). The CDR3 is 15 residues long. Deletions cut 6 bases from V and 3 bases from J, with 15 bases between. Germline loops: CDR1 MNHEY, CDR2 SVGAGI. The CDR3 loop is CASSPQGGSNQPQHF. CDR3 in DNA: TGTGCCAGCAGCCCCCAAGGGGGATCCAATCAGCCCCAGCATTTT.

V and J are TRBV27 and TRBJ1-2, with D possibly being TRBD1 (5 bases). V dropped 3 bases and J dropped 4 bases, with 15 bases sitting between them. Germline loops: CDR1 MNHEY, CDR2 SMNVEV (reference sequence). The CDR3 is 15 amino acids. The CDR3 spells CASSFAGSRGYGYTF. CDR3 DNA sequence: TGTGCCAGCAGTTTTGCAGGGAGTCGGGGCTATGGCTACACCTTC.